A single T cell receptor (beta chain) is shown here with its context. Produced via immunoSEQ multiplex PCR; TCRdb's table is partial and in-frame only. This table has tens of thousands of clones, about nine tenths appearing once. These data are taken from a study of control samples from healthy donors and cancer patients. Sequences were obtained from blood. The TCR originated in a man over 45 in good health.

The CDR3 region has the DNA TGTGCCGGCCGAGAAGGGGACAGGGGTCAGCCCCAGCATTTT. This sequence encodes CAGREGDRGQPQHF. The chain uses TRBV19 and TRBJ1-5; 10 bases line up with TRBD1. Germline assignment: CDR1 LNHDA and CDR2 SQIVND (reference sequence). This CDR3 region has 14 residues. V dropped 11 bases and J dropped 6; count of bases not matched to a gene: 10.